This TCR beta chain was profiled in a study of shared clonotypes between healthy human individuals. It was CD45RO-negative cells, positively selected for CCR7, that made up naive CD8 cells, with terminally differentiated effector memory CD45RA+ cells excluded. The CDR3 has 16 amino acids. Germline-derived CDR1 and CDR2 are SGHKS and YYEKEE (reference sequence). V was shortened by 2 bases and J by 6 bases, with 21 bases between the two germline ends. Measured with immunoSEQ multiplex PCR; TCRdb has only the in-frame clones, and not every one. This sample carries 2 million to 2.5 million clones, approximately 94% of them seen once, and the ten largest clones take roughly 1%.

Specimen: naive CD8+ T cells sorted from blood. The TCR comes from a man aged 18 to 30 in good health. The gene calls are TRBV5-5 and TRBJ2-7, with D possibly called TRBD1 or TRBD2 (6 bases each). The CDR3 nucleotides are TGTGCCAGCAGCTTCTGGGGTACGGGGGCTTCGGGCGAGCAGTACTTC. Protein sequence: CASSFWGTGASGEQYF.